This passage covers 8 T cell receptor beta chains from one sample sequenced in a study of CD8 T cells in Susac syndrome. The RNA, roughly 0.5 to 1 ug, was put through reverse transcription using random hexamers. MiXCR, applied by TCRdb to the immunoSEQ multiplex PCR reads, yields one record per CDR3 protein. The sample lists approximately 180,000 distinct CDR3 sequences, 85% to 95% seen once, with 0.085% to 0.1% in the top ten. Source material: CD4+ T cells from PBMCs. The receptors stem from a human donor with Susac syndrome.

The V and J genes are TRBV3-1 and TRBJ1-2, with D unclear. CDR3 length equals 13 residues. Germline V gene sequence: CDR1 LGHDT, CDR2 YNNKEL (reference sequence). The V end lost 7 bases, the J end lost 8 bases, and 17 bases lay between the germline ends. CDR3 sequence (DNA): TGTGCCAGCACCCCGAGCTCAGCAGGCGGCTACACCTTC. Translating it yields CASTPSSAGGYTF.

The chain recombines TRBV5-1 with TRBJ2-5; a possible D gene is TRBD2 (8 bases). V was pared by 4 bases and J by 3 bases, with 16 bases between. Germline CDR1 SGHRS, CDR2 YFSETQ. The CDR3 length is 15 residues. The CDR3 region has the DNA TGCGCCAGCAGCCGGGGGGGACAGACTAAAGAGACCCAGTACTTC. This gives the protein CASSRGGQTKETQYF.

V is TRBV7-3 and J is TRBJ1-2, with unresolved D. This CDR3 is 13 amino acids long. Germline V gene data show CDR1 as SGHTA and CDR2 as FQGTGA. V lost 4 bases, J lost 7 bases, and 13 bases lay in between. The CDR3 is CASSSTDTSGYTF. The CDR3 DNA reads TGTGCCAGCAGCTCGACCGATACGAGTGGCTACACCTTC. Together with reference TRBV7-3 and TRBJ1-2, the CDR3 gives the full variable domain: GAGVSQTPSNKVTEKGKYVELRCDPISGHTALYWYRQSLGQGPEFLIYFQGTGAADDSGLPNDRFFAVRPEGSVSTLKIQRTERGDSAVYLCASSSTDTSGYTFGSGTRLTVV.

J is TRBJ2-1 and V is TRBV28, with a weak D call TRBD1 (6 bases). This CDR3 has 15 amino acids. V was cut by 4 bases and J by 2 bases, with 12 bases left in between. Per the germline V gene, CDR1 is MDHEN and CDR2 is SYDVKM. Written as DNA, the CDR3 is TGTGCCAGCAGTTCACAGGGTTCAGCCTACAATGAGCAGTTCTTC. Translating gives CASSSQGSAYNEQFF.

The chain links TRBV4-1 to TRBJ1-2; TRBD1 matches 11 bases. This CDR3 has 16 amino acids. Losses at the gene ends were 5 bases for V and 4 bases for J; bases not matched to a gene: 9. Germline V gene lookup returns CDR1 MGHRA and CDR2 YSYEKL. The CDR3 loop reads CASSEGTGGSGYGYTF. The CDR3 DNA follows: TGCGCCAGCAGCGAAGGGACAGGGGGATCGGGCTATGGCTACACCTTC.

The chain carries TRBV20-1 and TRBJ1-5; tentative D call: TRBD1 (5 bases). The CDR3 runs to 13 residues. Trimming took off 3 bases at V and 1 base at J, with 7 bases between the two ends. Germline-derived CDR1 and CDR2 are DFQATT and SNEGSKA (reference sequence). In nucleotides, the CDR3 is TGCAGTGCTAGGGGGGACAGCAATCAGCCCCAGCATTTT. It translates to CSARGDSNQPQHF.

This clonotype was detected once. In nucleotides, the CDR3 is TGTGCCAGCAGCTTTGGTCGGTACAATGAGCAGTTCTTC. Residues: CASSFGRYNEQFF. This chain uses TRBV7-2 with TRBJ2-1; D is undetermined. The V gene's germline CDR1 is SGHTA and CDR2 FQGNSA. Trimming shortened V by 3 bases and J by 4 bases, and 7 bases separated the two germline ends. The CDR3 covers 13 residues.

The chain has TRBV24-1 and TRBJ1-5; D unresolved. This CDR3 comprises 13 residues. V gave up 9 bases and J gave up 4 bases, with 12 bases separating them. Germline V gives CDR1 KGHDR, CDR2 SFDVKD. The CDR3 loop is CATRASPNQPQHF. CDR3 DNA: TGTGCCACCCGGGCGTCCCCTAATCAGCCCCAGCATTTT.